This T cell receptor beta chain was retrieved from a study of blood T cell repertoires in COVID-19. Sequencing used immunoSEQ multiplex PCR; TCRdb keeps in-frame clones, though not all of them. Of about 270,000 clones in the sample, under 90% were seen once. This CDR3 spans 15 amino acids. V gave up 3 bases and J gave up 5 bases, with 15 bases separating them. Germline loops: CDR1 SGDLS, CDR2 YYNGEE. The chain combines TRBV9 with TRBJ2-1, with D possibly matching TRBD2 (6 bases). The sample was peripheral blood. The clonotype comes from a woman between 50 and 59 years old who had recovered from COVID-19. CDR3 DNA sequence: TGTGCCAGCAGCGGGGTTGCGCGGGGCCACAATGAGCAGTTCTTC. Translation gives CASSGVARGHNEQFF.